This TCR beta chain was obtained from a study of blood T cell repertoires in COVID-19. The wider study: Spain, Italy and the United States supplied samples that represented acute and convalescent COVID-19. PBMCs, B-cell-depleted T cells, or T cells provided the cDNA or gDNA that made up the material.

Original handling: Amplification with reference gene primers provided the estimates of nucleated cell counts. Produced via immunoSEQ multiplex PCR; TCRdb's table is partial and in-frame only. V, J and clone size were drawn from that table, and D and trimming were deduced from the DNA. The sample carries about 220,000 clones, around 83% recorded once. This CDR3 has 11 amino acids. Germline V lookup: CDR1 LNHDA, CDR2 SQIVND (reference sequence). Between the trimmed V and J ends, which lost 6 bases and 6 bases, there was a span of 6 bases. The receptor's source is a man aged 40-55 years who had recovered from COVID-19. Sequencing was performed on peripheral blood. V is TRBV19 and J is TRBJ2-1, with D perhaps matching TRBD1 (5 bases). The CDR3 sequence: CASSRVNEQFF. The DNA of the CDR3 is TGTGCCAGTAGCAGGGTCAATGAGCAGTTCTTC.